The rows below give T cell receptor beta chains drawn from one sample of a study of blood T cell repertoires in COVID-19. Data came from immunoSEQ multiplex PCR; TCRdb stores just in-frame clones and leaves some out. This sample has more than 95,000 clones, with approximately 80% found just once. The sequencing input was peripheral blood. The receptor set was obtained from a man aged 70 or older with active or convalescent COVID-19. Each CDR3 is given with its conserved first and last residue. D genes are given only for firm matches. Part of the rows lack a size; the others show once, few, many or a class for expanded clones.

V gene: TRBV2
clone size: NA
D gene: TRBD1
J gene: TRBJ1-1
CDR3 protein: CASRNRGSGNTEAFF
CDR3 DNA: TGTGCCAGCAGAAACAGGGGAAGTGGAAACACTGAAGCTTTCTTT

V gene: TRBV2
clone size: once
D gene: NA
J gene: TRBJ2-3
CDR3 protein: CASSERYTDTQYF
CDR3 DNA: TGTGCCAGCAGTGAGAGATACACAGATACGCAGTATTTT

V gene: TRBV19
clone size: NA
D gene: TRBD1
J gene: TRBJ1-5
CDR3 protein: CASSTTRRGQGGQPQHF
CDR3 DNA: TGTGCCAGTAGTACCACCAGGAGGGGACAGGGTGGTCAGCCCCAGCATTTT

V gene: TRBV5-1
clone size: NA
D gene: NA
J gene: TRBJ1-4
CDR3 protein: CASSLRPGVGEKLFF
CDR3 DNA: TGCGCCAGCAGCTTGAGGCCGGGGGTTGGGGAAAAACTGTTTTTT

V gene: TRBV5-4
clone size: NA
D gene: NA
J gene: TRBJ2-7
CDR3 protein: CASSLAGQQSSYEQYF
CDR3 DNA: TGTGCCAGCAGCTTGGCCGGACAGCAGAGCTCCTACGAGCAGTACTTC

V gene: TRBV28
clone size: NA
D gene: NA
J gene: TRBJ1-5
CDR3 protein: CASSLDRGGVLNQPQHF
CDR3 DNA: TGTGCCAGCAGTTTAGACCGCGGCGGGGTTCTGAATCAGCCCCAGCATTTT

V gene: TRBV6-5
clone size: NA
D gene: TRBD1
J gene: TRBJ2-1
CDR3 protein: CASRARDRDINEQFF
CDR3 DNA: TGTGCCAGCAGGGCCCGGGACAGGGATATCAATGAGCAGTTCTTC

V gene: TRBV4-2
clone size: NA
D gene: TRBD2
J gene: TRBJ2-3
CDR3 protein: CASSQERQGLQYF
CDR3 DNA: TGTGCCAGCAGCCAAGAAAGGCAGGGACTACAGTATTTT

V gene: TRBV13
clone size: NA
D gene: TRBD2
J gene: TRBJ2-2
CDR3 protein: CASSLGVFAERGFSGELFF
CDR3 DNA: TGTGCCAGCAGCTTAGGGGTTTTCGCGGAGCGGGGGTTCTCCGGGGAGCTGTTTTTT

V gene: TRBV27
clone size: NA
D gene: NA
J gene: TRBJ1-2
CDR3 protein: CASSPRQAYGYTF
CDR3 DNA: TGTGCCAGCAGTCCACGACAGGCCTATGGCTACACCTTC

V gene: TRBV5-6
clone size: many
D gene: TRBD1
J gene: TRBJ1-5
CDR3 protein: CASSKVGGINQPQHF
CDR3 DNA: TGTGCCAGCAGCAAGGTAGGGGGCATCAATCAGCCCCAGCATTTT

V gene: TRBV7-9
clone size: NA
D gene: TRBD2
J gene: TRBJ2-5
CDR3 protein: CASSFSGSLETQYF
CDR3 DNA: TGTGCCAGCAGCTTTAGCGGGAGTTTGGAGACCCAGTACTTC

V gene: TRBV11-2
clone size: few
D gene: NA
J gene: TRBJ1-2
CDR3 protein: CASSLDIVVHYGYTF
CDR3 DNA: TGTGCCAGCAGCTTAGATATAGTGGTACACTATGGCTACACCTTC

V gene: TRBV27
clone size: NA
D gene: TRBD2
J gene: TRBJ2-7
CDR3 protein: CARASGGAHEQYF
CDR3 DNA: TGTGCCAGGGCTAGCGGGGGGGCCCACGAGCAGTACTTC

V gene: TRBV28
clone size: NA
D gene: TRBD1
J gene: TRBJ2-7
CDR3 protein: CASSSGVTGTYEQYF
CDR3 DNA: TGTGCCAGCAGTTCAGGGGTGACAGGGACCTACGAGCAGTACTTC

V gene: TRBV25-1
clone size: NA
D gene: TRBD1
J gene: TRBJ2-7
CDR3 protein: CASSEDRAPYEQYF
CDR3 DNA: TGTGCCAGCAGTGAAGACAGGGCCCCCTACGAGCAGTACTTC

V gene: TRBV5-4
clone size: few
D gene: NA
J gene: TRBJ2-1
CDR3 protein: CASSLDRNNEQFF
CDR3 DNA: TGTGCCAGCAGCTTGGACAGGAACAATGAGCAGTTCTTC

V gene: TRBV6-2/TRBV6-3
clone size: NA
D gene: NA
J gene: TRBJ1-5
CDR3 protein: CASSYSKQGDQPQHF
CDR3 DNA: TGTGCCAGCAGTTACTCGAAACAGGGAGATCAGCCCCAGCATTTT

V gene: TRBV5-6
clone size: NA
D gene: TRBD1
J gene: TRBJ1-3
CDR3 protein: CASSLRGPGNTIYF
CDR3 DNA: TGTGCCAGCAGCCTCAGGGGGCCTGGAAACACCATATATTTT

V gene: TRBV19
clone size: NA
D gene: NA
J gene: TRBJ2-3
CDR3 protein: CASSAGGPNTQYF
CDR3 DNA: TGTGCCAGTAGCGCTGGGGGCCCGAATACGCAGTATTTT

V gene: TRBV4-3
clone size: NA
D gene: NA
J gene: TRBJ2-3
CDR3 protein: CASSQEARRGTDTQYF
CDR3 DNA: TGCGCCAGCAGCCAAGAGGCGAGGAGGGGCACAGATACGCAGTATTTT

V gene: TRBV7-9
clone size: once
D gene: NA
J gene: TRBJ2-3
CDR3 protein: CASSLAEADTQYF
CDR3 DNA: TGTGCCAGCAGCTTAGCTGAGGCGGATACGCAGTATTTT

V gene: TRBV28
clone size: NA
D gene: TRBD2
J gene: TRBJ2-3
CDR3 protein: CASSSGGGLTDTQYF
CDR3 DNA: TGTGCCAGCAGTTCCGGCGGGGGACTCACAGATACGCAGTATTTT

V gene: TRBV12-5
clone size: NA
D gene: NA
J gene: TRBJ1-1
CDR3 protein: CASGLQSRNTEAFF
CDR3 DNA: TGTGCTAGTGGTTTGCAGTCCAGGAACACTGAAGCTTTCTTT

V gene: TRBV30
clone size: NA
D gene: TRBD1
J gene: TRBJ1-6
CDR3 protein: CAWRSQGTGYSPLHF
CDR3 DNA: TGTGCCTGGAGATCGCAGGGGACAGGGTATTCACCCCTCCACTTT

V gene: TRBV18
clone size: once
D gene: TRBD1
J gene: TRBJ1-5
CDR3 protein: CASSPDRGYQPQHF
CDR3 DNA: TGTGCCAGCTCACCAGACAGGGGGTATCAGCCCCAGCATTTT

V gene: TRBV25-1
clone size: NA
D gene: NA
J gene: TRBJ2-5
CDR3 protein: CASSEYQGKIGKTQYF
CDR3 DNA: TGTGCCAGCAGTGAATATCAAGGGAAAATCGGGAAGACCCAGTACTTC

V gene: TRBV6-2/TRBV6-3
clone size: few
D gene: NA
J gene: TRBJ1-2
CDR3 protein: CASSYSYREAGYTF
CDR3 DNA: TGTGCCAGCAGTTACTCGTACAGGGAAGCTGGCTACACCTTC

V gene: TRBV4-2
clone size: few
D gene: TRBD2
J gene: TRBJ2-5
CDR3 protein: CASSQGREAKETQYF
CDR3 DNA: TGTGCCAGCAGCCAAGGGCGGGAGGCCAAAGAGACCCAGTACTTC

V gene: TRBV28
clone size: NA
D gene: TRBD2
J gene: TRBJ2-2
CDR3 protein: CASSSGTSGIPSRTGELFF
CDR3 DNA: TGTGCCAGCAGTTCTGGTACTAGCGGAATCCCATCTAGGACCGGGGAGCTGTTTTTT

V gene: TRBV28
clone size: NA
D gene: NA
J gene: TRBJ2-2
CDR3 protein: CASSWTANTGELFF
CDR3 DNA: TGTGCCAGCAGTTGGACAGCGAACACCGGGGAGCTGTTTTTT

V gene: TRBV6-2/TRBV6-3
clone size: NA
D gene: TRBD1
J gene: TRBJ2-1
CDR3 protein: CASSYSFGAGGSYNEQFF
CDR3 DNA: TGTGCCAGCAGTTACTCGTTTGGGGCAGGGGGCTCCTACAATGAGCAGTTCTTC

V gene: TRBV5-1
clone size: NA
D gene: NA
J gene: TRBJ2-1
CDR3 protein: CASSMDSNPLLNNEQFF
CDR3 DNA: TGCGCCAGCAGCATGGACTCCAACCCCCTCCTTAACAATGAGCAGTTCTTC

V gene: TRBV12-3/TRBV12-4
clone size: NA
D gene: NA
J gene: TRBJ1-3
CDR3 protein: CASSPGQLNTIYF
CDR3 DNA: TGTGCCAGCAGTCCTGGACAGTTAAACACCATATATTTT

V gene: TRBV4-2
clone size: NA
D gene: NA
J gene: TRBJ1-6
CDR3 protein: CASSRRGINNSPLHF
CDR3 DNA: TGTGCCAGCAGCCGCCGGGGAATTAATAATTCACCCCTCCACTTT

V gene: TRBV7-2
clone size: NA
D gene: TRBD1
J gene: TRBJ1-2
CDR3 protein: CASSLEGTGFGGYTF
CDR3 DNA: TGTGCCAGCAGCTTAGAAGGGACAGGGTTCGGGGGCTACACCTTC

V gene: TRBV29-1
clone size: NA
D gene: TRBD1
J gene: TRBJ1-1
CDR3 protein: CSVAQSTGGTEAFF
CDR3 DNA: TGCAGCGTTGCCCAGAGTACAGGGGGCACTGAAGCTTTCTTT

V gene: TRBV3-1/TRBV3-2
clone size: few
D gene: NA
J gene: TRBJ1-2
CDR3 protein: CASSQGGGYGYTF
CDR3 DNA: TGTGCCAGCAGCCAGGGAGGAGGGTACGGCTACACCTTC

V gene: TRBV7-2
clone size: NA
D gene: NA
J gene: TRBJ2-1
CDR3 protein: CASSSRQNNEQFF
CDR3 DNA: TGTGCCAGCAGCTCCAGACAGAACAATGAGCAGTTCTTC

V gene: TRBV27
clone size: NA
D gene: NA
J gene: TRBJ1-6
CDR3 protein: CASSLVPGGNSPLHF
CDR3 DNA: TGTGCCAGCAGTTTAGTCCCGGGAGGTAATTCACCCCTCCACTTT

V gene: TRBV11-3
clone size: NA
D gene: TRBD1
J gene: TRBJ1-2
CDR3 protein: CASSSGTGGYGYTF
CDR3 DNA: TGTGCCAGCAGCTCCGGGACAGGGGGCTATGGCTACACCTTC